This T cell receptor (beta chain) comes out of a study of blood T cells in healthy people across ages. Alongside a J-beta primer mix, a sample-barcoded 5' primer served in a second PCR lasting about 6 to 11 cycles. A single record per CDR3 protein comes from TCRdb applying MiXCR to the 5' RACE reads. The sample has 550,000 to 600,000 distinct CDR3 sequences; under 55% are singletons. The length of the CDR3 is 12 residues. V was trimmed by 6 bases and J by 5 bases, leaving 10 bases between them. Germline CDR1 is SNHLY and CDR2 is FYNNEI. Source material: blood. The rearrangement links TRBV2 to TRBJ2-5; the D is unclear. The TCR sequence derives from a man at least 80 years old in good health. DNA of the CDR3: TGTGCCAGCAGGATGGGCCGGGAGACCCAGTACTTC. Residues: CASRMGRETQYF.